The T cell receptor (beta chain) under discussion was sequenced for a study of T cells in Graves' hyperthyroidism and ophthalmopathy. This clonotype was seen only a few times. The antigen is not known. Study observations and caveats: Clonotypes that were expanded in thyroid above 0.001 mostly appeared in blood too.

RNA transcripts served as the template for amplifying TCR beta CDR3 regions. The HTBI primer set was used in a first-round RT-PCR of the TCR CDR3. TCRdb independently ran MiXCR on the multiplex PCR reads; one entry per CDR3 protein. This sample has about 560,000 distinct CDR3 sequences; over 15% occur once, and the top ten carry about 20%. Germline V gene sequence: CDR1 MGHRA, CDR2 YSYEKL. The germline V and J ends were trimmed by 4 bases and 0 bases, with 16 bases remaining between them. CDR3 size: 18 residues. V gene TRBV4-1 combines with J gene TRBJ2-6; possibly TRBD1 for D (5 bases). What was sequenced was blood. The source is a young woman with Graves' hyperthyroidism. The CDR3 DNA reads TGCGCCAGCAGCCCGCCTCTGGACACGAACTCTGGGGCCAACGTCCTGACTTTC. Its translation is CASSPPLDTNSGANVLTF.